This TCR beta chain was recovered during a study of T cells in localized non-small cell lung cancer. Whole-study results and caveats: One tumor region alone was sequenced, and heterogeneity therefore remains possible. The appearance of a median roughly 61 of the top 100 tumor clones was seen in adjacent lung. Adjacent uninvolved lung tissue had the highest T cell clonality, exceeding tumor. Greater T cell density in blood accompanied longer overall survival.

Trimming took off 4 bases at V and 8 bases at J, with 25 bases between the two ends. The V gene's germline CDR1 is SGDLS and CDR2 YYNGEE. The CDR3 extends over 17 amino acids. Here immunoSEQ multiplex PCR was the method, and the copy in TCRdb shows in-frame clones only, minus some. There are about 78,000 clones in the sample; 70% to 90% occur only once, and more than 2.5% lies in the top ten. Of note for this clone: Its antigen is unidentified.

V is TRBV9 and J is TRBJ2-1, with D perhaps matching TRBD2 (5 bases). Sequencing used peripheral blood, obtained before any cancer treatment. The clonotype was recovered from a man aged 35-75 years with stage I lung adenocarcinoma. The CDR3 DNA reads as TGTGCCAGCAGCCCCCGAGCCAGCGGCGGTGCGAGCCATGAGCAGTTCTTC. Protein product: CASSPRASGGASHEQFF.